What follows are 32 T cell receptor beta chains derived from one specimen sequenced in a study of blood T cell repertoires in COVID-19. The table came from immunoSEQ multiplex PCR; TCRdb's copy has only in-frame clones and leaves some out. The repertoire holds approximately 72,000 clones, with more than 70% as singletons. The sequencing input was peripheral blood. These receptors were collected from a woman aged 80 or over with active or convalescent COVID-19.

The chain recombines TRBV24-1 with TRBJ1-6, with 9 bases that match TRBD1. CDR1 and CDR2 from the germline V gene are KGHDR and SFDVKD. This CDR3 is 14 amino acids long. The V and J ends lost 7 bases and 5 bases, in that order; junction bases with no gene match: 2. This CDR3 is CATRGQGNNSPLHF. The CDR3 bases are TGTGCCACCAGGGGACAGGGAAATAATTCACCCCTCCACTTT.

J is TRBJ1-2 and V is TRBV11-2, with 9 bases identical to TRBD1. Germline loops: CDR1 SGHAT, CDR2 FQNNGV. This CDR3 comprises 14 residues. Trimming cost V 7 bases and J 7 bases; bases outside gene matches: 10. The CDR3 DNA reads TGTGCCAGCAACCCGCGGGGACAGGGAAGTGGCTACACCTTC. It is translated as CASNPRGQGSGYTF. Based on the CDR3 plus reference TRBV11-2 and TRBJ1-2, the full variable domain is EAGVAQSPRYKIIEKRQSVAFWCNPISGHATLYWYQQILGQGPKLLIQFQNNGVVDDSQLPKDRFSAERLKGVDSTLKIQPAKLEDSAVYLCASNPRGQGSGYTFGSGTRLTVV.

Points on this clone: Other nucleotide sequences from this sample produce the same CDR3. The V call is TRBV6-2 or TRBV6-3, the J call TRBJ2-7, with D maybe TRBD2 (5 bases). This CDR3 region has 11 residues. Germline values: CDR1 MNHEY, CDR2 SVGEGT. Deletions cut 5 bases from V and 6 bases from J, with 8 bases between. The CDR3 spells CASSQGGEQYF. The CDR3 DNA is TGTGCCAGCAGTCAAGGAGGCGAGCAGTACTTC.

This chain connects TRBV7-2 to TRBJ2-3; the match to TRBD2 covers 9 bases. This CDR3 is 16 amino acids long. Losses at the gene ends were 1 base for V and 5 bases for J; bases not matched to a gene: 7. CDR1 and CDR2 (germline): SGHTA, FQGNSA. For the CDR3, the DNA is TGTGCCAGCAGCTTAGAGGCGGGGGGGTTGATAGATACGCAGTATTTT. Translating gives CASSLEAGGLIDTQYF.

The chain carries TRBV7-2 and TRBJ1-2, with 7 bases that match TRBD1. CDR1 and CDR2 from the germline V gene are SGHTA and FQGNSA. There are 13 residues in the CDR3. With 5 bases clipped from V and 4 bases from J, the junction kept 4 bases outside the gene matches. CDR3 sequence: CASSLGTVYGYTF. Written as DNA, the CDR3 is TGTGCCAGCAGCCTCGGGACAGTCTATGGCTACACCTTC.

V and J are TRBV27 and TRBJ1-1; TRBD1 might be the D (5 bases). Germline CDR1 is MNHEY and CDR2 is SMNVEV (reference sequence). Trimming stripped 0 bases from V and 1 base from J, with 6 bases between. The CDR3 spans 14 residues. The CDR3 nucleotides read TGTGCCAGCAGTTTATCAGGGGAGAACACTGAAGCTTTCTTT. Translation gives CASSLSGENTEAFF.

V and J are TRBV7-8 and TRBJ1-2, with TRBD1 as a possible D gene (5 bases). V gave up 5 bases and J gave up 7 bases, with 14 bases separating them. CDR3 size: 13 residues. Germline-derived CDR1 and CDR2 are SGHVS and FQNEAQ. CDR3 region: CASSPSLRGGYTF. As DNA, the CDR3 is TGTGCCAGCAGCCCAAGTTTAAGGGGTGGCTACACCTTC.

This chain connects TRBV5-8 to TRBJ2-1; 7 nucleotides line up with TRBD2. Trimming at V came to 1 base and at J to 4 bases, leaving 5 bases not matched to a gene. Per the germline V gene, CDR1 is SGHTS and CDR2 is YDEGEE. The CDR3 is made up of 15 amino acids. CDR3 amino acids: CASSLLGGLYNEQFF. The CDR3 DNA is TGTGCCAGCAGCTTGCTCGGGGGGTTGTACAATGAGCAGTTCTTC.

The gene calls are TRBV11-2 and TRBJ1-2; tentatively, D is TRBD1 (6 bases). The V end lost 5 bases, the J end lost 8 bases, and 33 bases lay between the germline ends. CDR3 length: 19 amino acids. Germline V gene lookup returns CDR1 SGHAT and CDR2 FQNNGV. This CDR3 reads CASSPLLPSPGYHQGGYTF. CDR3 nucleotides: TGTGCCAGCAGCCCCCTTTTGCCTTCGCCAGGATACCACCAGGGGGGCTACACCTTC.

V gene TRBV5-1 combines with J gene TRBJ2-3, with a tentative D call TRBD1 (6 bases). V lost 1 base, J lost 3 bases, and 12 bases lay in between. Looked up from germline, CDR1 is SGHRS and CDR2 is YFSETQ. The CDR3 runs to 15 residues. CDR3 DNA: TGCGCCAGCAGCTTGAGGGGGATAGGTACAGATACGCAGTATTTT. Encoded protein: CASSLRGIGTDTQYF.

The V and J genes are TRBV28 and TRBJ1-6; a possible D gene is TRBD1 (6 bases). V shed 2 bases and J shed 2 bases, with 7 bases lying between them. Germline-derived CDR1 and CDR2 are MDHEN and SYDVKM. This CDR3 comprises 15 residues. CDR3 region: CASSLTGTYNSPLHF. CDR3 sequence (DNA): TGTGCCAGCAGTTTAACAGGGACCTATAATTCACCCCTCCACTTT.

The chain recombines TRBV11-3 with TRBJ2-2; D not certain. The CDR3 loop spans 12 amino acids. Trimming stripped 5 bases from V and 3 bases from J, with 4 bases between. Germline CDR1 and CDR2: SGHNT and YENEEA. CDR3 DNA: TGTGCCAGCAGCCAGTACACCGGGGAGCTGTTTTTT. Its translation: CASSQYTGELFF.

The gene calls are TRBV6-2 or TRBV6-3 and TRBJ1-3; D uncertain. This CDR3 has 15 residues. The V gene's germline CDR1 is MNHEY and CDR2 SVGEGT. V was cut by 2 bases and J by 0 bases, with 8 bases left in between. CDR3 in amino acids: CASSYRVASGNTIYF. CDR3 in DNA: TGTGCCAGCAGTTACCGGGTTGCCTCTGGAAACACCATATATTTT.

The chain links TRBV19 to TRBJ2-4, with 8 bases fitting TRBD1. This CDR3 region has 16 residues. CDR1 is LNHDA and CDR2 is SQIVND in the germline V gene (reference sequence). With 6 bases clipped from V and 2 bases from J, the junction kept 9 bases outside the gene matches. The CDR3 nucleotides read TGTGCCAGTAGATCCACAGGGGGTTCTCCCAAAAACATTCAGTACTTC. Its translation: CASRSTGGSPKNIQYF.

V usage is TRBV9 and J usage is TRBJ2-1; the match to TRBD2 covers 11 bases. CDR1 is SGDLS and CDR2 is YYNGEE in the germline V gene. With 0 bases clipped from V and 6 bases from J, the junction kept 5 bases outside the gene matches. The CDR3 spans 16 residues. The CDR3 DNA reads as TGTGCCAGCAGCGTAGGGGTACTAGCGGGAGTCAATGAGCAGTTCTTC. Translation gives CASSVGVLAGVNEQFF.

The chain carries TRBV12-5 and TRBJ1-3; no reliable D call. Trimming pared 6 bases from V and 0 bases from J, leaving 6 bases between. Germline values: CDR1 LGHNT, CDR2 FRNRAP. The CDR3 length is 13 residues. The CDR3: CASGRYSGNTIYF. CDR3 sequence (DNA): TGTGCTAGTGGCAGGTACTCTGGAAACACCATATATTTT. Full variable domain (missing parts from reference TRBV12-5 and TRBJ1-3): DARVTQTPRHKVTEMGQEVTMRCQPILGHNTVFWYRQTMMQGLELLAYFRNRAPLDDSGMPKDRFSAEMPDATLATLKIQPSEPRDSAVYFCASGRYSGNTIYFGEGSWLTVV.

CDR3 region: CASSTSGGPYNEQFF. CDR3 in DNA: TGTGCCAGCAGCACTAGCGGGGGGCCATACAATGAGCAGTTCTTC. The V gene is TRBV2, the J gene TRBJ2-1; TRBD2 agrees at 12 bases. The junction had 4 bases not matched to a gene; V was cut back by 6 bases and J by 4 bases. Per germline, CDR1 SNHLY and CDR2 FYNNEI. The CDR3 totals 15 residues.

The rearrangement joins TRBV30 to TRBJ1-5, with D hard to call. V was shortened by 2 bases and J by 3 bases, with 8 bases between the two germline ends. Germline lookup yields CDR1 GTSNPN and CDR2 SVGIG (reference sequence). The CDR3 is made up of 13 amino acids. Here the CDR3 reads CAWSTENNQPQHF. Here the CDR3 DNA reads TGTGCCTGGAGTACAGAGAACAATCAGCCCCAGCATTTT.

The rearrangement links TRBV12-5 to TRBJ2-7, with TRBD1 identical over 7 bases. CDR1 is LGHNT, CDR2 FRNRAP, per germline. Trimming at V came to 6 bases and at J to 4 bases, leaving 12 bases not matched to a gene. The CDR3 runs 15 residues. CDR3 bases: TGTGCTAGTGGGAACACGGAGAGGGGGCGGTACGAGCAGTACTTC. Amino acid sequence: CASGNTERGRYEQYF.

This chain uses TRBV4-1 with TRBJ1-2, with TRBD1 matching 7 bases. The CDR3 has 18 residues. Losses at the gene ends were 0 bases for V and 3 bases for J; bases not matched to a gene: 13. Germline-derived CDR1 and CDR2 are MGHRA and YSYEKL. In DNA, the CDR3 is TGCGCCAGCAGCCAAGACCGGACAGGTTGGGTTTTGGACTATGGCTACACCTTC. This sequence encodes CASSQDRTGWVLDYGYTF.

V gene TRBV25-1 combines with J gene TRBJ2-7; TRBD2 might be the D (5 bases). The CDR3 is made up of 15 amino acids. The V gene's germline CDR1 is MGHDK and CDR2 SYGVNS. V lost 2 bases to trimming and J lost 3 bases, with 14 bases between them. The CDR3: CASSEPGSRGYEQYF. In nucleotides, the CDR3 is TGTGCCAGCAGTGAACCCGGCAGTCGGGGCTACGAGCAGTACTTC.

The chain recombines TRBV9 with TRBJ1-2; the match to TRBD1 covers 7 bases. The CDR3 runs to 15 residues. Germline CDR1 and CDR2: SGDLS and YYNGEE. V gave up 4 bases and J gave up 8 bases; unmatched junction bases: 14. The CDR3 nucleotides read TGTGCCAGCAGCTCTCGAACAACAGGGGTTGGGGGCTACACCTTC. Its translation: CASSSRTTGVGGYTF.

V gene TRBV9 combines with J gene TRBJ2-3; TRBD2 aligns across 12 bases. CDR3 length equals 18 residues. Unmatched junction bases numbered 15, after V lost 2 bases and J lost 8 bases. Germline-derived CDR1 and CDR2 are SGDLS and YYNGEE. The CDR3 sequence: CASSVLAGGPGVAVTQYF. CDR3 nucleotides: TGTGCCAGCAGCGTTCTAGCGGGGGGGCCCGGCGTCGCGGTTACGCAGTATTTT.

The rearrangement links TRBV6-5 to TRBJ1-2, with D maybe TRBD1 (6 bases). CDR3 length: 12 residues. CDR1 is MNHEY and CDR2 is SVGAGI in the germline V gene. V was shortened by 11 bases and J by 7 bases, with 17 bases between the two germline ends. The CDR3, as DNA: TGTGCCGGGCGGGGGGCTTATGGTGGCTACACCTTC. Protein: CAGRGAYGGYTF.

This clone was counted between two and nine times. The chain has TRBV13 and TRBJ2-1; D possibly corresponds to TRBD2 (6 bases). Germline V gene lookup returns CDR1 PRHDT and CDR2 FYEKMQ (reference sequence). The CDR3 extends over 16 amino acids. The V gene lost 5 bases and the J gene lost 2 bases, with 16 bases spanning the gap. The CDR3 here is CASSPPGGAAYNEQFF. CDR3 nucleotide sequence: TGTGCCAGCAGCCCCCCAGGCGGGGCTGCCTACAATGAGCAGTTCTTC.

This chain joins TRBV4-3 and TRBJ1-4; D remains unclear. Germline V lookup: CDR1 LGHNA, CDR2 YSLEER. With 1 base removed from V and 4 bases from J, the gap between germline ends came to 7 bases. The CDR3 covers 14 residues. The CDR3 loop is CASSQAAINEKLFF. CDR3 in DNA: TGCGCCAGCAGCCAAGCTGCGATTAATGAAAAACTGTTTTTT.

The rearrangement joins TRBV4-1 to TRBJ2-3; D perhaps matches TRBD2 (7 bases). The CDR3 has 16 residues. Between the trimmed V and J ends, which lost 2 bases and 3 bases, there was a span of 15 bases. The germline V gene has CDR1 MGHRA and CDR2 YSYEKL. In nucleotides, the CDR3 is TGCGCCAGCAGCCAAAACAGAGGGGGGGGGACAGATACGCAGTATTTT. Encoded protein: CASSQNRGGGTDTQYF.

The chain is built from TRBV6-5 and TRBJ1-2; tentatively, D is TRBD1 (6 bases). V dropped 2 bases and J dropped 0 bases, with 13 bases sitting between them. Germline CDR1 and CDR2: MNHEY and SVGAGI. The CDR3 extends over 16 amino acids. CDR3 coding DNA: TGTGCCAGCAGTTACACCGGGACACACTCTAACTATGGCTACACCTTC. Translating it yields CASSYTGTHSNYGYTF.

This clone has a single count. The CDR3 here is CASSPRDNSGNTIYF. DNA for the CDR3: TGTGCCAGCAGCCCCCGGGACAACTCTGGAAACACCATATATTTT. The rearrangement joins TRBV3-1 (or the pseudogene TRBV3-2) to TRBJ1-3, with D maybe TRBD1 (6 bases). Trimming took 4 bases from V and 0 from J, leaving 10 bases between them. The CDR3 runs 15 residues. Germline V gene sequence: CDR1 LGHDT, CDR2 YNNKEL (reference sequence).

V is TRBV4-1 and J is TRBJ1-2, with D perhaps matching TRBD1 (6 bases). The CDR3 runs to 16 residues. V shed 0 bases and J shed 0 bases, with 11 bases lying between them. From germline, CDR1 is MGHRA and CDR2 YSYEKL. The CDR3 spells CASSQEGGAANYGYTF. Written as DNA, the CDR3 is TGCGCCAGCAGCCAAGAGGGGGGGGCAGCTAACTATGGCTACACCTTC.

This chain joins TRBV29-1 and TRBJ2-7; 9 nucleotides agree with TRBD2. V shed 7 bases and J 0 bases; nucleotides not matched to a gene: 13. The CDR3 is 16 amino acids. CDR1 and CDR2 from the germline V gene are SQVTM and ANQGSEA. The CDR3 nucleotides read TGCAGCGCTAGTTGGAGCGGGGGGTCCTCCTCCTACGAGCAGTACTTC. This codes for CSASWSGGSSSYEQYF.

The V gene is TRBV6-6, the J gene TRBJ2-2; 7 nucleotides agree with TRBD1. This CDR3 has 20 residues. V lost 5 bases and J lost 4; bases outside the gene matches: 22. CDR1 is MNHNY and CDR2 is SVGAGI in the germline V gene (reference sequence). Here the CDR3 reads CASSPRSPQGPTYFTGELFF. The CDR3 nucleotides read TGTGCCAGCAGTCCGCGCTCACCACAGGGGCCCACTTACTTCACCGGGGAGCTGTTTTTT.